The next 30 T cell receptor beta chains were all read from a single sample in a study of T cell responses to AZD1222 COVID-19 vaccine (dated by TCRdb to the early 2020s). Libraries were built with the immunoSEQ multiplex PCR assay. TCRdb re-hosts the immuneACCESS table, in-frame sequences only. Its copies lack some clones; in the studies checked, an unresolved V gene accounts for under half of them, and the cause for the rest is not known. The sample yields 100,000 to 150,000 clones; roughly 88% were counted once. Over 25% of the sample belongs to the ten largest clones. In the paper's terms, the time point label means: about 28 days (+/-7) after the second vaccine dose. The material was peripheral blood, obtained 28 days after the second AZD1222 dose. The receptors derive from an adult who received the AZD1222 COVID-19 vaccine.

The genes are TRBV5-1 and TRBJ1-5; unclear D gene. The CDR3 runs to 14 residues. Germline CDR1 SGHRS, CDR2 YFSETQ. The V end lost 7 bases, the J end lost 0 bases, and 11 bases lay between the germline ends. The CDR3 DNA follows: TGCGCCAGCGCCCGAGACGTTAGCAATCAGCCCCAGCATTTT. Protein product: CASARDVSNQPQHF. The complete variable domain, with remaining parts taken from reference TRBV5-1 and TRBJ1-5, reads KAGVTQTPRYLIKTRGQQVTLSCSPISGHRSVSWYQQTPGQGLQFLFEYFSETQRNKGNFPGRFSGRQFSNSRSEMNVSTLELGDSALYLCASARDVSNQPQHFGDGTRLSIL.

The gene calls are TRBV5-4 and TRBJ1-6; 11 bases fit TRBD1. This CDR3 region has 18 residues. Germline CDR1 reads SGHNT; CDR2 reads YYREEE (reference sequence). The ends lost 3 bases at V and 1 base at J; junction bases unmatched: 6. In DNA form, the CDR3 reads TGTGCCAGCAGCTCAGGGACAGGGGGTAGATCCTATAATTCACCCCTCCACTTT. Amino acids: CASSSGTGGRSYNSPLHF.

The CDR3 loop is CASSFRGEQYF. DNA for the CDR3: TGTGCCAGCAGCTTTAGAGGGGAGCAGTACTTC. V and J are TRBV27 and TRBJ2-7, with D possibly matching TRBD2 (5 bases). V lost 6 bases and J 7 bases, leaving 10 bases between the germline ends. CDR3 length equals 11 residues. Per the germline V gene, CDR1 is MNHEY and CDR2 is SMNVEV (reference sequence).

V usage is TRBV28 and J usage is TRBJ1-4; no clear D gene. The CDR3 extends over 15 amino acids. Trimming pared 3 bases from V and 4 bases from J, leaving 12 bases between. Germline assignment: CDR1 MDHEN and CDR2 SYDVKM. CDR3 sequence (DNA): TGTGCCAGCAGTTTCTCCGGCAGCCGTAATGAAAAACTGTTTTTT. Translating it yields CASSFSGSRNEKLFF.

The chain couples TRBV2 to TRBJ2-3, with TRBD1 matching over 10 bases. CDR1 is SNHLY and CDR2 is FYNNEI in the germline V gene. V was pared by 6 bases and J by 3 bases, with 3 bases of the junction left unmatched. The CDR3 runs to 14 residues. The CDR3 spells CASSRDRGTDTQYF. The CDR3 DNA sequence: TGTGCCAGCAGCCGGGACAGGGGAACAGATACGCAGTATTTT.

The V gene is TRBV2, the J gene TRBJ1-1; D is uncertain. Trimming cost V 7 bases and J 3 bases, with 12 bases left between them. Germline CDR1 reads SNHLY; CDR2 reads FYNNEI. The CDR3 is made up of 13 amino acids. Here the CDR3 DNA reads TGTGCCAGCATGAGTGATTTTGACACTGAAGCTTTCTTT. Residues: CASMSDFDTEAFF. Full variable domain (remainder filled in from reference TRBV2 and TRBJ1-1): EPEVTQTPSHQVTQMGQEVILRCVPISNHLYFYWYRQILGQKVEFLVSFYNNEISEKSEIFDDQFSVERPDGSNFTLKIRSTKLEDSAMYFCASMSDFDTEAFFGQGTRLTVV.

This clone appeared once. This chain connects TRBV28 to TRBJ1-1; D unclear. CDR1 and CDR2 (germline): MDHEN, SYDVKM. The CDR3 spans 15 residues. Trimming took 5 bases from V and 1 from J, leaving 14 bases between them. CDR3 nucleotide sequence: TGTGCCAGCAGTCGGTTCGGTGGTACGAACACTGAAGCTTTCTTT. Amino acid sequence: CASSRFGGTNTEAFF.

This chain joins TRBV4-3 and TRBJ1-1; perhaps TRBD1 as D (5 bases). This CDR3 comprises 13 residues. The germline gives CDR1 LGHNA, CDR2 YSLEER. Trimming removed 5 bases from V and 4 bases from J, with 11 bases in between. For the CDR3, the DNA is TGCGCCAGCAGCGAAGGGGTAAGCACTGAAGCTTTCTTT. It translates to CASSEGVSTEAFF.

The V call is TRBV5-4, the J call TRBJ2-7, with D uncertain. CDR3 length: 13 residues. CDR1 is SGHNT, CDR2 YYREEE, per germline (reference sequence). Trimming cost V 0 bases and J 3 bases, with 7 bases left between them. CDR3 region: CASSLAASYEQYF. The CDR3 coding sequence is TGTGCCAGCAGCTTGGCAGCCAGCTACGAGCAGTACTTC. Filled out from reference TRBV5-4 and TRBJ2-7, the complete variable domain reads ETGVTQSPTHLIKTRGQQVTLRCSSQSGHNTVSWYQQALGQGPQFIFQYYREEENGRGNFPPRFSGLQFPNYSSELNVNALELDDSALYLCASSLAASYEQYFGPGTRLTVT.

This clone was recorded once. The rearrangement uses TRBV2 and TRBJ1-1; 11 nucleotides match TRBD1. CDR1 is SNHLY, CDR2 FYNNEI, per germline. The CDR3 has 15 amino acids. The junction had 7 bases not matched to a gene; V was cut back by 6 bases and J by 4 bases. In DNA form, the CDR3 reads TGTGCCAGCAGCGCCTCCGGGACAGGGGGCACTGAAGCTTTCTTT. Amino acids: CASSASGTGGTEAFF. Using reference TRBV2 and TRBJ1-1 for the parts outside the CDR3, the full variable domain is EPEVTQTPSHQVTQMGQEVILRCVPISNHLYFYWYRQILGQKVEFLVSFYNNEISEKSEIFDDQFSVERPDGSNFTLKIRSTKLEDSAMYFCASSASGTGGTEAFFGQGTRLTVV.

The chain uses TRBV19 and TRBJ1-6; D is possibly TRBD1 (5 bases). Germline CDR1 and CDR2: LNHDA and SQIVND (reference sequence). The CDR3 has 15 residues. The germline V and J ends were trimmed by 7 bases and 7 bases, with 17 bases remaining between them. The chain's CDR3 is CASTPWEGQNSPLHF. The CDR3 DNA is TGTGCCAGTACCCCTTGGGAGGGGCAGAATTCACCCCTCCACTTT.

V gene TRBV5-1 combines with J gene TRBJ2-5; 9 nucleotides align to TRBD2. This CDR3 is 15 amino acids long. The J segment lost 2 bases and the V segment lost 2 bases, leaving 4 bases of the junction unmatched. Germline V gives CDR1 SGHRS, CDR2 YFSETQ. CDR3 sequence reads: CASSFFAGGQETQYF. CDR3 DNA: TGCGCCAGCAGCTTTTTTGCGGGGGGGCAAGAGACCCAGTACTTC.

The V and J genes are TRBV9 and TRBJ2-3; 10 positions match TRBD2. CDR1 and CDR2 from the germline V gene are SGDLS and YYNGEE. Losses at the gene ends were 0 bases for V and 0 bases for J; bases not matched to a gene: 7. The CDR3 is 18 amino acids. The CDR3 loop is CASSVASGGPGSTDTQYF. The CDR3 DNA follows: TGTGCCAGCAGCGTAGCTAGCGGGGGCCCTGGTAGCACAGATACGCAGTATTTT.

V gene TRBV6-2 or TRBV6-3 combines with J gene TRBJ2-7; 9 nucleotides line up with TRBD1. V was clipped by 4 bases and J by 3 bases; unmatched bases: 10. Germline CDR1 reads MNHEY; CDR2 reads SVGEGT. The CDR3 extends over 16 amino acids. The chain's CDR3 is CASSSRPTGGRYEQYF. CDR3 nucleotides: TGTGCCAGCAGTTCCCGGCCTACAGGGGGCCGCTACGAGCAGTACTTC.

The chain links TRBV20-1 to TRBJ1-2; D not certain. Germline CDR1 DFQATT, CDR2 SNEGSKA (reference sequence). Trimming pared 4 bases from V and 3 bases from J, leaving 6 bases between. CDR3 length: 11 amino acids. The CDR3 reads CSATLDYGYTF. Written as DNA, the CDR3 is TGCAGTGCTACATTAGACTATGGCTACACCTTC.

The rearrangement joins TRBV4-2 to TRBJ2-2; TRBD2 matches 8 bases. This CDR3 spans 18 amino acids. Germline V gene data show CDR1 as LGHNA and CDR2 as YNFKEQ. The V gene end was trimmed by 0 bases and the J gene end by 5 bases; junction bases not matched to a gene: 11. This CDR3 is CASSQDTSGGLATGELFF. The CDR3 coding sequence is TGTGCCAGCAGCCAAGACACGAGCGGGGGCCTCGCGACCGGGGAGCTGTTTTTT.

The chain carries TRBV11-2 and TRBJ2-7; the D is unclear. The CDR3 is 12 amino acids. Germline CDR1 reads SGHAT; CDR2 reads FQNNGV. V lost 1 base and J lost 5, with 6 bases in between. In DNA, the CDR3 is TGTGCCAGCAGCTTAGTGGCAGACGAGCAGTACTTC. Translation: CASSLVADEQYF.

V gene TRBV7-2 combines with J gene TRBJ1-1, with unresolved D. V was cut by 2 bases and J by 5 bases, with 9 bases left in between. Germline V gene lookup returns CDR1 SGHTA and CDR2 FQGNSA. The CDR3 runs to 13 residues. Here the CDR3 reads CASSLNAGTEAFF. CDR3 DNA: TGTGCCAGCAGCTTAAATGCGGGAACTGAAGCTTTCTTT.

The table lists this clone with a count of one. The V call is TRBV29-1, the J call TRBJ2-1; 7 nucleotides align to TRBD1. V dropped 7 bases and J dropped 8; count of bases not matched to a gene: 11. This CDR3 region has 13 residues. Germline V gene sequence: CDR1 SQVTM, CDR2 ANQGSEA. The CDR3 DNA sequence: TGCAGCGCCGGATTGGGACAGACTGATGAGCAGTTCTTC. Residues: CSAGLGQTDEQFF.

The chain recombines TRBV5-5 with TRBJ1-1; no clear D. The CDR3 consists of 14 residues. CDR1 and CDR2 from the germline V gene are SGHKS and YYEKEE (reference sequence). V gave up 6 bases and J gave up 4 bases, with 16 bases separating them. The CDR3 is CASNLRSGATEAFF. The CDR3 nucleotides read TGTGCCAGCAACCTCAGGTCGGGAGCCACTGAAGCTTTCTTT.

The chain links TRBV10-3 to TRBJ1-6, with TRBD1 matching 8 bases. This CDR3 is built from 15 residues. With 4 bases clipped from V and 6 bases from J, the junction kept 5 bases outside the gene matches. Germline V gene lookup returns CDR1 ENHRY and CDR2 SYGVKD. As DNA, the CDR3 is TGTGCCATCAGTGGTACAGGGGGAGGTAATTCACCCCTCCACTTT. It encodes CAISGTGGGNSPLHF.

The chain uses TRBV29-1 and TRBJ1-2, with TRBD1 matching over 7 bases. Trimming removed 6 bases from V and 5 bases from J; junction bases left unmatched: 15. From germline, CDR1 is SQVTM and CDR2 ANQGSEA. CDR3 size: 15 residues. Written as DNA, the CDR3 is TGCAGCGTAGCCGGGACAGAGGGGGCCGTTTATGGCTACACCTTC. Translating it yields CSVAGTEGAVYGYTF.

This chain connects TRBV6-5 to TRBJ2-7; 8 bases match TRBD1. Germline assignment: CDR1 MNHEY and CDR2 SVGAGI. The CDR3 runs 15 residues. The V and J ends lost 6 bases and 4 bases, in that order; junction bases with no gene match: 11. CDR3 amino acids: CASSIGQGIIYEQYF. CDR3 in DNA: TGTGCCAGCAGCATAGGACAGGGAATAATTTACGAGCAGTACTTC.

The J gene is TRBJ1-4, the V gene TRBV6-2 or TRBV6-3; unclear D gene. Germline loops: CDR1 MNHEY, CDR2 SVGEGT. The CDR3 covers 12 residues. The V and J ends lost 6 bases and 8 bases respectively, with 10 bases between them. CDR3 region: CASSLVAEKLFF. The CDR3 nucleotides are TGTGCCAGCAGCCTCGTGGCGGAAAAACTGTTTTTT.

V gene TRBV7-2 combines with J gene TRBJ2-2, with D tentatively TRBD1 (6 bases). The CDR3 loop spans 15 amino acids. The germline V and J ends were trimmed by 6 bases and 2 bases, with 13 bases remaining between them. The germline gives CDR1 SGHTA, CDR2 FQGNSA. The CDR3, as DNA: TGTGCCAGCAGTCCATCACAGGGAAACACCGGGGAGCTGTTTTTT. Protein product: CASSPSQGNTGELFF.

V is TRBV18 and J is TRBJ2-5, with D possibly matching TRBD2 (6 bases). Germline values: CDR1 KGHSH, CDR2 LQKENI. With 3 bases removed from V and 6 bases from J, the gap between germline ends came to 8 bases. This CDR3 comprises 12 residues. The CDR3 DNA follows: TGTGCCAGCTCACCGGGGGGAAAGACCCAGTACTTC. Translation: CASSPGGKTQYF.

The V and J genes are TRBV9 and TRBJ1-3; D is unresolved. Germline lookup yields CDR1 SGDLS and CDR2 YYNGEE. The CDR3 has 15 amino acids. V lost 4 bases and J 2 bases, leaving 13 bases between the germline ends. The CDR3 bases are TGTGCCAGCAGCCCAGACATGTTGACTGGAAACACCATATATTTT. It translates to CASSPDMLTGNTIYF.

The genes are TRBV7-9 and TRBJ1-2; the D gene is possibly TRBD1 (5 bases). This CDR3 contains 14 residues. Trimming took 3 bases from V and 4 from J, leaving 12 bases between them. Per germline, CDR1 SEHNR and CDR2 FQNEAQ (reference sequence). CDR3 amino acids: CASSLSSGGYGYTF. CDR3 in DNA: TGTGCCAGCAGCTTGAGCTCCGGGGGCTATGGCTACACCTTC.

Here the CDR3 DNA reads TGTGCCAGCAGTGCCTTACTTGAACAGGGAGGCTACACCTTC. Encoded protein: CASSALLEQGGYTF. The V and J genes are TRBV27 and TRBJ1-2; tentatively, D is TRBD1 (6 bases). CDR3 size: 14 residues. Germline V CDR1 and CDR2: MNHEY, SMNVEV (reference sequence). V was pared by 5 bases and J by 8 bases, with 18 bases between.

CDR3 residues: CASSQNLAGVGEQFF. CDR3 coding DNA: TGTGCCAGCAGCCAAAACCTAGCGGGGGTAGGGGAGCAGTTCTTC. The V gene is TRBV14, the J gene TRBJ2-1, with 10 nucleotides matching TRBD2. The germline CDR1 and CDR2 sequences are SGHDN and FVKESK. This CDR3 has 15 amino acids. J lost 10 bases, V lost 2 bases, and 8 bases had no gene match.